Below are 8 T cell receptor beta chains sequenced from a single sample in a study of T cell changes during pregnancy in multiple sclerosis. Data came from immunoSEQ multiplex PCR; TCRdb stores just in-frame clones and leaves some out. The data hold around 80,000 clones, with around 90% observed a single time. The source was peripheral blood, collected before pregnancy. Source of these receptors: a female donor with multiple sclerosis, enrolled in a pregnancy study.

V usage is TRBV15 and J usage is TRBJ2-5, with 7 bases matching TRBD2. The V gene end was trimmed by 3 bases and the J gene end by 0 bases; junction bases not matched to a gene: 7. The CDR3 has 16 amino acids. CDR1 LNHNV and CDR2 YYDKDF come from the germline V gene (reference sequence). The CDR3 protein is CATSSYSGPNQETQYF. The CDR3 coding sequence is TGTGCCACCAGCAGTTATAGCGGGCCTAACCAAGAGACCCAGTACTTC.

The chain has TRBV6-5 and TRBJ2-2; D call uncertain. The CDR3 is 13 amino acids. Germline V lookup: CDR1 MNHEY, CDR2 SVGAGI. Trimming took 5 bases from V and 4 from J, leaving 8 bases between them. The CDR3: CASSNRGTGELFF. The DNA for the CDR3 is TGTGCCAGCAGTAACCGAGGCACCGGGGAGCTGTTTTTT.

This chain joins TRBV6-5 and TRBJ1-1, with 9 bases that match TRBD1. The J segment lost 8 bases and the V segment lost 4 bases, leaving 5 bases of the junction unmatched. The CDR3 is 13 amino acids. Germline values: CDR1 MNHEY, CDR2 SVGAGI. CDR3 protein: CASSSDRGYEAFF. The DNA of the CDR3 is TGTGCCAGCAGTTCGGACAGGGGTTACGAAGCTTTCTTT.

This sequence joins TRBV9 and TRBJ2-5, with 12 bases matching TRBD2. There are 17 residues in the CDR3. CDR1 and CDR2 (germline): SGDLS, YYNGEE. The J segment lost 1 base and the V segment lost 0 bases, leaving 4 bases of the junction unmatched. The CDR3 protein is CASSVGLAGGSQETQYF. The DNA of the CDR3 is TGTGCCAGCAGCGTAGGCCTAGCGGGAGGGTCCCAAGAGACCCAGTACTTC. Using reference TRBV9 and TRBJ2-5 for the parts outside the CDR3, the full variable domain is DSGVTQTPKHLITATGQRVTLRCSPRSGDLSVYWYQQSLDQGLQFLIQYYNGEERAKGNILERFSAQQFPDLHSELNLSSLELGDSALYFCASSVGLAGGSQETQYFGPGTRLLVL.

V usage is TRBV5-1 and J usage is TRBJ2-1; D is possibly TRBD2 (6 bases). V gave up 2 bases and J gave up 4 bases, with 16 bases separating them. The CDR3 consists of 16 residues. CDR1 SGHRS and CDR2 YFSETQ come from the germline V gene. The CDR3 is CASSFRRDAGYNEQFF. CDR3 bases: TGCGCCAGCAGCTTCAGGAGGGACGCGGGGTACAATGAGCAGTTCTTC.

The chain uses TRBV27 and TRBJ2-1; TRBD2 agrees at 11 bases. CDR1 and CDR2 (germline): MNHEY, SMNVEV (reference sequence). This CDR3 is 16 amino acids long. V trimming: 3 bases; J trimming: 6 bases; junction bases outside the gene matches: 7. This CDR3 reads CASSFLTSGSINEQFF. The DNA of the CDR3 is TGTGCCAGCAGTTTTCTTACTAGCGGGAGTATCAATGAGCAGTTCTTC.

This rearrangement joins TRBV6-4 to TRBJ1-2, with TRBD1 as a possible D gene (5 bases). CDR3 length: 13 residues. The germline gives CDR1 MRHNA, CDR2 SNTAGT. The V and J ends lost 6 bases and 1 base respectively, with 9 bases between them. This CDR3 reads CASSAGLNYGYTF. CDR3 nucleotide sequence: TGTGCCAGCAGCGCGGGACTTAACTATGGCTACACCTTC.

The CDR3 reads CASSDQRDEDTQYF. CDR3 DNA sequence: TGTGCCAGCAGTGATCAGCGGGACGAGGATACGCAGTATTTT. V is TRBV25-1 and J is TRBJ2-3, with 7 bases fitting TRBD2. Per germline, CDR1 MGHDK and CDR2 SYGVNS. Trimming took 3 bases from V and 6 from J; bases not matched to a gene: 6. The CDR3 is 14 amino acids.